This entry is about one TCR beta chain. As yet, its antigen is unknown. The source of the sample is a study of cytotoxic CD8 clonotypes in ibrutinib-treated CLL. Study overall: Mean values per sample were a few hundred thousand productive templates and about 94,000 productive rearrangements.

Targeted sequencing depth ranged from 1 in 200,000 to 1 in 1 million T cells. The repertoire was sequenced with immunoSEQ multiplex PCR; TCRdb's copy has only in-frame clones and lacks some. The repertoire consists of hundreds of thousands of clones, with around 66% occurring once and the leading ten covering roughly 6.3%. General study results and limits: Clonality (at baseline) was higher than in age-matched healthy donors and tracked circulating CD8+ T-cell counts.

The V gene's germline CDR1 is LGHNT and CDR2 FRNRAP. CDR3 size: 15 residues. The V end was cut by 5 bases, the J end by 1 base, with 12 bases between. The material sequenced was PBMCs, taken after 36 months of ibrutinib treatment. This clonotype was sampled from a human donor with chronic lymphocytic leukemia. The rearrangement uses TRBV12-5 and TRBJ2-1, with D possibly being TRBD1 (6 bases). This chain's CDR3 is CASGPRTVSYNEQFF. Written as DNA, the CDR3 is TGTGCTAGTGGTCCCCGGACAGTTTCCTACAATGAGCAGTTCTTC.